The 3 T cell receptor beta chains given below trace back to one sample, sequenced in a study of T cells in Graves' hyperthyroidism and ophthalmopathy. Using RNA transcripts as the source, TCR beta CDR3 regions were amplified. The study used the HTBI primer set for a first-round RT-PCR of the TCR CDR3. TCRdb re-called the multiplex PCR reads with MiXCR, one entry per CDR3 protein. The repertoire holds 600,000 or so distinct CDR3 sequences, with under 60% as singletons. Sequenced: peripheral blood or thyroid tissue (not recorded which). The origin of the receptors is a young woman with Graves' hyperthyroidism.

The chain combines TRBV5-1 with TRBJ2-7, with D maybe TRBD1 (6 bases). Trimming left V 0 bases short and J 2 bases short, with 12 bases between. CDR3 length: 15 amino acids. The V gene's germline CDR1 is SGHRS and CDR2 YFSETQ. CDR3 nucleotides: TGCGCCAGCAGCTTGGTGGGGACACTCACCTACGAGCAGTACTTC. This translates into CASSLVGTLTYEQYF.

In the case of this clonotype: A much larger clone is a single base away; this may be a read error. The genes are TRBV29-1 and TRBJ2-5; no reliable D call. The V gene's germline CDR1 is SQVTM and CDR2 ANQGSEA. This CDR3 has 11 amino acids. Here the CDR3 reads CSVDYREAQYF. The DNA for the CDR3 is TGCAGCGTTGACTACCGAGAGGCCCAGTACTTC.

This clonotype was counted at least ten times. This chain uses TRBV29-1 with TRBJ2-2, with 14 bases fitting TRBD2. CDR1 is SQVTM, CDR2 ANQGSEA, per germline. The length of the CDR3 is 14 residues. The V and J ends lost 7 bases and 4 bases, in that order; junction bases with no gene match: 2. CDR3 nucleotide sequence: TGCAGCGGAGGGACTAGCGGGGGCACCGGGGAGCTGTTTTTT. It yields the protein CSGGTSGGTGELFF.